Here is one TCR beta chain with its context. These data are taken from a study of blood T cell repertoires in COVID-19. The CDR3 is 13 residues long. V shed 2 bases and J shed 6 bases, with 10 bases lying between them. The germline V gene encodes CDR1 MNHEY and CDR2 SVGAGI. Produced via immunoSEQ multiplex PCR; TCRdb's table is partial and in-frame only. The sample includes 140,000 or so clones, 79% seen only once; the top ten take around 5%. The sequence derives from a woman in her 70s with COVID-19, enrolled during active disease. Sequencing input: peripheral blood. The chain combines TRBV6-5 with TRBJ1-1; tentative D call: TRBD1 (5 bases). The CDR3 reads CASSYPGVPEAFF. The CDR3 bases are TGTGCCAGCAGTTACCCGGGGGTCCCTGAAGCTTTCTTT.